The 27 T cell receptor beta chains below were found in one sample sequenced in a study of low-dose radiotherapy and immunotherapy resistance in tumors (dated by TCRdb to between 2021 and 2024). The sample's time point label, in plain terms: after trial treatment. Sample treatment or condition, as interpreted from the label and publication: LDRT plus nivolumab, ipilimumab, low-dose cyclophosphamide and aspirin (RACIN trial). The instrument was an Illumina HiSeq 2500. To make first-strand cDNA, Superscript III was used along with a set of TRAV- and TRBV-specific primers so that both the TCRalpha and TCRbeta chains were covered. TCRs were amplified with Phusion for around 18 PCR cycles, with a constant-region primer paired with the adapter attached to the V primers. TCRdb applied fastp at Q25 and MiXCR to the public reads, then kept only in-frame beta chains. Entries that share a CDR3 protein sequence are merged under the most common genes and DNA. A total of about 44,000 distinct CDR3 sequences appear in this sample, less than 30% of them only once. The ten largest clones take up 10% of the sample.

Source: PBMCs, taken after low-dose radiotherapy plus immunotherapy. These receptors all come from a male donor with prostate cancer.

This clonotype was recorded many times. The chain joins TRBV5-1 to TRBJ2-7; no definite D call. The CDR3 is 13 residues long. In germline, CDR1 is SGHRS, CDR2 YFSETQ. Trimming took off 4 bases at V and 2 bases at J, with 10 bases between the two ends. The CDR3 region is CASSGRVTYEQYF. The CDR3, as DNA: TGCGCCAGCAGCGGCCGGGTCACCTACGAGCAGTACTTC.

This clonotype was counted at least ten times. J is TRBJ2-7 and V is TRBV3-1, with D perhaps TRBD2 (6 bases). CDR3 length: 13 amino acids. V shed 0 bases and J shed 5 bases, with 8 bases lying between them. Germline CDR1 and CDR2: LGHDT and YNNKEL (reference sequence). The CDR3 here is CASSQDAGNEQYF. The CDR3 region has the DNA TGTGCCAGCAGCCAAGATGCGGGGAACGAGCAGTACTTC.

Here the CDR3 reads CASSLFRQGTGQETQYF. As DNA, the CDR3 is TGTGCCAGCAGTTTATTCAGGCAGGGGACGGGCCAAGAGACCCAGTACTTC. This chain connects TRBV28 to TRBJ2-5, with D maybe TRBD1 (6 bases). The CDR3 contains 17 residues. Trimming left V 1 base short and J 1 base short, with 16 bases between. Germline V gives CDR1 MDHEN, CDR2 SYDVKM.

This clonotype was recorded many times. The chain is built from TRBV7-2 and TRBJ1-4; D unclear. Germline values: CDR1 SGHTA, CDR2 FQGNSA. The CDR3 has 12 residues. Trimming removed 1 base from V and 7 bases from J, with 4 bases in between. CDR3 residues: CASSLDAEKLFF. As DNA, the CDR3 is TGTGCCAGCAGCTTAGACGCTGAAAAACTGTTTTTT.

Many counts were recorded for this clonotype. The CDR3 here is CAWEPLESGTDMDTQYF. DNA for the CDR3: TGTGCCTGGGAACCCCTAGAGAGCGGGACCGATATGGATACGCAGTATTTT. V and J are TRBV30 and TRBJ2-3, with TRBD2 matching 7 bases. This CDR3 spans 17 amino acids. The V gene end was trimmed by 5 bases and the J gene end by 6 bases; junction bases not matched to a gene: 20. Looked up from germline, CDR1 is GTSNPN and CDR2 is SVGIG (reference sequence).

The chain recombines TRBV5-1 with TRBJ1-1, with 7 bases that match TRBD1. V shed 2 bases, J shed 1 base, and the junction held 2 bases outside the gene matches. Germline-derived CDR1 and CDR2 are SGHRS and YFSETQ. This CDR3 contains 14 residues. This CDR3 reads CASSFTGANTEAFF. The CDR3 DNA follows: TGCGCCAGCAGCTTTACAGGGGCGAACACTGAAGCTTTCTTT.

There are many counts of this clonotype. This chain connects TRBV5-4 to TRBJ2-5; 9 nucleotides align to TRBD2. The germline CDR1 and CDR2 sequences are SGHNT and YYREEE (reference sequence). With V trimmed by 0 bases and J by 5 bases, 5 bases remained unmatched. The CDR3 runs to 15 residues. DNA for the CDR3: TGTGCCAGCAGCTTGGTGACTAGCGGAGAGGAGACCCAGTACTTC. Amino acids: CASSLVTSGEETQYF. The whole variable domain, filled in from reference TRBV5-4 and TRBJ2-5, reads ETGVTQSPTHLIKTRGQQVTLRCSSQSGHNTVSWYQQALGQGPQFIFQYYREEENGRGNFPPRFSGLQFPNYSSELNVNALELDDSALYLCASSLVTSGEETQYFGPGTRLLVL.

The table lists this clonotype with many counts. The J gene is TRBJ2-1, the V gene TRBV20-1, with D unclear. With 2 bases removed from V and 10 bases from J, the gap between germline ends came to 15 bases. This CDR3 is 13 amino acids long. Germline V CDR1 and CDR2: DFQATT, SNEGSKA (reference sequence). In nucleotides, the CDR3 is TGCAGTGCTAGACCAGATATCAGCAGGGAGCAGTTCTTC. The encoded protein is CSARPDISREQFF.

This clonotype was seen more than once but under ten times. This chain connects TRBV5-4 to TRBJ2-2; TRBD2 matches 9 bases. Losses at the gene ends were 5 bases for V and 6 bases for J; bases not matched to a gene: 11. CDR1 is SGHNT and CDR2 is YYREEE in the germline V gene (reference sequence). The CDR3 is made up of 16 amino acids. The DNA of the CDR3 is TGTGCCAGCAGATCTAGGGTAGCGGGAGTTGCCGGGGAGCTGTTTTTT. This sequence encodes CASRSRVAGVAGELFF.

The sample holds many counts of this clonotype. V gene TRBV20-1 combines with J gene TRBJ2-7; 11 nucleotides agree with TRBD1. The trim removed 6 bases at V and 6 bases at J, leaving 7 bases unmatched. The CDR3 is made up of 13 amino acids. The germline gives CDR1 DFQATT, CDR2 SNEGSKA (reference sequence). DNA for the CDR3: TGCAGTGCCGTGGACAGGGGGCCGAGCGAGCAGTACTTC. The encoded protein is CSAVDRGPSEQYF.

The V and J genes are TRBV4-2 and TRBJ2-7; 8 nucleotides line up with TRBD2. Per germline, CDR1 LGHNA and CDR2 YNFKEQ. There are 15 residues in the CDR3. V trimming: 4 bases; J trimming: 5 bases; junction bases outside the gene matches: 10. This CDR3 reads CASSPTHSGTHEQYF. In DNA, the CDR3 is TGTGCCAGCAGCCCTACTCATAGCGGGACCCACGAGCAGTACTTC.

The chain links TRBV4-2 to TRBJ2-1; D is uncertain. This CDR3 spans 16 amino acids. In germline, CDR1 is LGHNA, CDR2 YNFKEQ. V dropped 1 base and J dropped 0 bases, with 10 bases sitting between them. CDR3 sequence (DNA): TGTGCCAGCAGCCAAGTCACAGCCGGCTCCTACAATGAGCAGTTCTTC. Its protein product is CASSQVTAGSYNEQFF.

This clonotype was counted many times. This chain uses TRBV19 with TRBJ1-1; D gene uncertain. Germline V CDR1 and CDR2: LNHDA, SQIVND (reference sequence). CDR3 length: 14 amino acids. The V end lost 5 bases, the J end lost 0 bases, and 10 bases lay between the germline ends. CDR3 sequence: CASSQQIMNTEAFF. The CDR3 nucleotides are TGTGCCAGTAGTCAGCAGATCATGAACACTGAAGCTTTCTTT.

In its sample, this clonotype was seen a few times. The chain combines TRBV20-1 with TRBJ2-1; 8 nucleotides line up with TRBD2. V gave up 0 bases and J gave up 2 bases; unmatched junction bases: 9. The CDR3 is made up of 17 amino acids. Germline V CDR1 and CDR2: DFQATT, SNEGSKA (reference sequence). CDR3 loop: CSARDRPAGVAYNEQFF. The CDR3 nucleotides are TGCAGTGCTAGAGATCGTCCAGCGGGAGTAGCCTACAATGAGCAGTTCTTC.

Many counts were recorded for this clonotype. V is TRBV18 and J is TRBJ1-4; a possible D gene is TRBD1 (6 bases). Germline V gives CDR1 KGHSH, CDR2 LQKENI. V shed 6 bases and J shed 2 bases, with 19 bases lying between them. CDR3 length equals 17 residues. CDR3 bases: TGTGCCAGCTCCCCTAATACAGGGTACGGCACTAATGAAAAACTGTTTTTT. Protein: CASSPNTGYGTNEKLFF.

At least ten counts were recorded for this clonotype. V and J are TRBV27 and TRBJ2-7, with D perhaps matching TRBD2 (5 bases). Trimming cost V 2 bases and J 5 bases, with 19 bases left between them. Germline V gene sequence: CDR1 MNHEY, CDR2 SMNVEV (reference sequence). The CDR3 has 16 amino acids. Written as DNA, the CDR3 is TGTGCCAGCAGTTTACGGGCAGCTAGCAACTTCCACGAGCAGTACTTC. Amino acids: CASSLRAASNFHEQYF.

This clonotype was counted many times. This chain connects TRBV7-9 to TRBJ1-5; 11 positions match TRBD1. The germline V gene has CDR1 SEHNR and CDR2 FQNEAQ (reference sequence). V trimming: 5 bases; J trimming: 0 bases; junction bases outside the gene matches: 9. The CDR3 extends over 18 amino acids. The CDR3 region has the DNA TGTGCCAGCAGCCCCGGGACAGGGGGGCCTTATAGCAATCAGCCCCAGCATTTT. This codes for CASSPGTGGPYSNQPQHF.

This clonotype was seen ten or more times. This chain connects TRBV7-9 to TRBJ2-2; D unresolved. CDR1 and CDR2 (germline): SEHNR, FQNEAQ (reference sequence). Trimming took 0 bases from V and 2 from J, leaving 13 bases between them. This CDR3 spans 17 amino acids. This CDR3 reads CASSLAPASVNTGELFF. In DNA, the CDR3 is TGTGCCAGCAGCTTAGCGCCGGCGTCCGTAAACACCGGGGAGCTGTTTTTT.

There are a few counts of this clonotype. The J gene is TRBJ2-3, the V gene TRBV6-5; 9 positions match TRBD2. The CDR3 has 14 amino acids. Looked up from germline, CDR1 is MNHEY and CDR2 is SVGAGI. Trimming at V came to 6 bases and at J to 8 bases, leaving 9 bases not matched to a gene. CDR3 coding DNA: TGTGCCAGCAGACACGGGACTAGCCCTCCTACGCAGTATTTT. Translated, it gives CASRHGTSPPTQYF.

This chain links TRBV11-2 with TRBJ1-1; TRBD1 aligns across 9 bases. Losses at the gene ends were 5 bases for V and 3 bases for J; bases not matched to a gene: 10. This CDR3 is built from 16 residues. Germline loops: CDR1 SGHAT, CDR2 FQNNGV. CDR3 in DNA: TGTGCCAGCAGCCCAATGCCCCGGGACAGGGACACTGAAGCTTTCTTT. This translates into CASSPMPRDRDTEAFF.

A word on this clonotype: This likely came from a read error, as a far larger clone is one base away. The chain combines TRBV2 with TRBJ2-1; 9 bases line up with TRBD2. The CDR3 runs to 17 residues. Losses at the gene ends were 10 bases for V and 0 bases for J; bases not matched to a gene: 13. CDR1 is SNHLY and CDR2 is FYNNEI in the germline V gene. The CDR3 here is CANTSSGRPSSYNEQFF. In DNA, the CDR3 is TGTGCCAACACCTCAAGCGGGAGGCCGAGCTCCTACAATGAGCAGTTCTTC.

V is TRBV5-5 and J is TRBJ2-7; 7 bases fit TRBD1. From germline, CDR1 is SGHKS and CDR2 YYEKEE (reference sequence). After removal of 0 bases from V and 4 bases from J, the junction contained 7 bases not matched to a gene. CDR3 length: 15 residues. CDR3 loop: CASSLDRGSHYEQYF. Here the CDR3 DNA reads TGTGCCAGCAGCTTGGACAGGGGATCTCATTACGAGCAGTACTTC.

This clonotype was picked up many times. V and J are TRBV29-1 and TRBJ2-1; TRBD2 aligns across 7 bases. There are 14 residues in the CDR3. The J segment lost 5 bases and the V segment lost 7 bases, leaving 11 bases of the junction unmatched. CDR1 and CDR2 (germline): SQVTM, ANQGSEA. CDR3 DNA: TGCAGCGCTGGGAAGTGGGAGGGAGACAATGAGCAGTTCTTC. Its translation: CSAGKWEGDNEQFF.

Concerning this clonotype: A far larger clone is a single base away, which makes a read error likely. J is TRBJ2-7 and V is TRBV2; D is perhaps TRBD1 (5 bases). The V gene's germline CDR1 is SNHLY and CDR2 FYNNEI. Between the trimmed V and J ends, which lost 5 bases and 7 bases, there was a span of 18 bases. The CDR3 runs to 14 residues. The CDR3: CASSQYRIYNEQYF. The DNA of the CDR3 is TGTGCCAGCAGTCAATACAGGATCTACAATGAGCAGTACTTC.

The sample holds many counts of this clonotype. The chain links TRBV9 to TRBJ2-3, with a tentative D call TRBD2 (5 bases). Germline values: CDR1 SGDLS, CDR2 YYNGEE. V lost 4 bases and J lost 0, with 9 bases in between. The CDR3 extends over 14 amino acids. CDR3 region: CASSPSGSTDTQYF. The CDR3 nucleotides read TGTGCCAGCAGCCCCAGCGGTAGCACAGATACGCAGTATTTT.

This rearrangement joins TRBV6-2 or TRBV6-3 to TRBJ1-1, with D uncertain. This CDR3 has 13 residues. Germline V gene lookup returns CDR1 MNHEY and CDR2 SVGEGT. V dropped 7 bases and J dropped 3 bases, with 12 bases sitting between them. CDR3 residues: CASTTGRDTEAFF. The CDR3 DNA is TGTGCCAGCACCACCGGACGGGACACTGAAGCTTTCTTT.

This clonotype was observed many times. The V and J genes are TRBV7-2 and TRBJ1-1, with 9 bases identical to TRBD1. The CDR3 loop spans 14 amino acids. V trimming: 7 bases; J trimming: 4 bases; junction bases outside the gene matches: 7. CDR1 and CDR2 from the germline V gene are SGHTA and FQGNSA. This chain's CDR3 is CASKLRDRATEAFF. CDR3 coding DNA: TGTGCCAGCAAACTCCGGGACAGGGCCACTGAAGCTTTCTTT.